The source of this T cell receptor (beta chain) is a study of CD8+CD57+ T cells in acquired aplastic anemia. About the study: For CD4+ cells, healthy donors had an average of around 9.9 million reads. Study-level points and caveats: Comparison of patients with controls identified around 30 shared CD8+ CDR3 sequences.

TCR beta VDJ and CDR3 profiling used genomic DNA as template. TCRdb processed the reads anew with MiXCR; each CDR3 protein has one entry. Of roughly 190,000 distinct CDR3 sequences in the sample, roughly 56% were seen once. The germline V gene encodes CDR1 SGHKS and CDR2 YYEKEE (reference sequence). V was cut by 0 bases and J by 8 bases, with 14 bases left in between. The CDR3 length is 15 residues. Points on this clonotype: The antigen is unknown.

The chain has TRBV5-5 and TRBJ1-4; possible D gene TRBD1, 5 bases. This receptor was identified in a human donor in good health, serving as a control. Sequences were obtained from sorted CD4+, CD8+, or CD8+CD57+ T cells (not recorded which) from PBMCs. This chain's CDR3 is CASSLAGTGTEKLFF. CDR3 DNA sequence: TGTGCCAGCAGCTTGGCAGGGACGGGGACGGAAAAACTGTTTTTT. Based on the CDR3 plus reference TRBV5-5 and TRBJ1-4, the full variable domain is DAGVTQSPTHLIKTRGQQVTLRCSPISGHKSVSWYQQVLGQGPQFIFQYYEKEERGRGNFPDRFSARQFPNYSSELNVNALLLGDSALYLCASSLAGTGTEKLFFGSGTQLSVL.